The TCR beta chain described here comes from a study of blood T cell repertoires in COVID-19. The method was immunoSEQ multiplex PCR; TCRdb's version includes in-frame clones alone and lacks a portion of them. Of nearly 60,000 clones in the sample, nearly 90% were seen once. CDR1 is MNHEY, CDR2 SMNVEV, per germline (reference sequence). The CDR3 has 15 residues. V dropped 0 bases and J dropped 1; count of bases not matched to a gene: 2. The origin of this receptor is a man between 60 and 75 years old with active COVID-19. This chain connects TRBV27 to TRBJ1-1; 7 bases match TRBD1. The sample taken for sequencing was peripheral blood. CDR3 in amino acids: CASSLSAGGNTEAFF. CDR3 coding DNA: TGTGCCAGCAGTTTATCGGCAGGGGGGAACACTGAAGCTTTCTTT.